The 20 T cell receptor beta chains listed next were all sequenced from one sample in a study of blood T cell repertoires in COVID-19. Here immunoSEQ multiplex PCR was the method, and the copy in TCRdb shows in-frame clones only, minus some. The sample has about 380,000 clones, less than 85% seen once; the top ten hold roughly 3.6%. Sequenced input: peripheral blood. The receptors shown here come from a woman aged 18-29 years with acute or convalescent COVID-19.

The chain combines TRBV27 with TRBJ2-7; TRBD1 agrees at 8 bases. Trimming cost V 4 bases and J 4 bases; bases outside gene matches: 6. There are 14 residues in the CDR3. The germline gives CDR1 MNHEY, CDR2 SMNVEV (reference sequence). The CDR3 DNA is TGTGCCAGCAGTTGGGGGACAGGACCGTACGAGCAGTACTTC. It is translated as CASSWGTGPYEQYF.

This clone was detected only once. The V gene is TRBV4-1, the J gene TRBJ1-2, with TRBD1 identical over 7 bases. Unmatched junction bases numbered 8, after V lost 1 base and J lost 6 bases. This CDR3 comprises 15 residues. Per germline, CDR1 MGHRA and CDR2 YSYEKL. The CDR3 nucleotides are TGCGCCAGCAGCCAAGCTTGGGACAGTCTGAATGGCTACACCTTC. Protein product: CASSQAWDSLNGYTF.

This chain links TRBV13 with TRBJ1-3, with 12 bases identical to TRBD1. The V gene end was trimmed by 5 bases and the J gene end by 3 bases; junction bases not matched to a gene: 11. Germline V gives CDR1 PRHDT, CDR2 FYEKMQ (reference sequence). CDR3 length: 18 amino acids. CDR3 sequence: CASSQSRDRGPYGNTIYF. CDR3 bases: TGTGCCAGCAGCCAGTCCCGGGACAGGGGGCCCTATGGAAACACCATATATTTT.

This chain uses TRBV6-5 with TRBJ2-7; 11 positions match TRBD2. This CDR3 is 14 amino acids long. Unmatched junction bases numbered 4, after V lost 6 bases and J lost 3 bases. Germline V gene sequence: CDR1 MNHEY, CDR2 SVGAGI. In nucleotides, the CDR3 is TGTGCCAGCAGGGGACTAGCGGATTTCTACGAGCAGTACTTC. Translated: CASRGLADFYEQYF.

This chain joins TRBV5-1 and TRBJ2-5; 10 nucleotides match TRBD1. The V segment lost 3 bases and the J segment 4 bases; nucleotides outside the gene matches: 6. Looked up from germline, CDR1 is SGHRS and CDR2 is YFSETQ. The CDR3 runs to 15 residues. The chain's CDR3 is CASSYFRDRGETQYF. The CDR3 region has the DNA TGCGCCAGCAGCTATTTCCGGGACAGGGGAGAGACCCAGTACTTC.

The chain carries TRBV19 and TRBJ1-2; 7 positions agree with TRBD1. There are 13 residues in the CDR3. Germline loops: CDR1 LNHDA, CDR2 SQIVND (reference sequence). With 7 bases clipped from V and 4 bases from J, the junction kept 6 bases outside the gene matches. The CDR3 is CASNPTGRYGYTF. The CDR3 DNA reads TGTGCCAGTAACCCGACAGGGCGCTATGGCTACACCTTC.

The V call is TRBV9, the J call TRBJ1-2; maybe TRBD1 (5 bases). V shed 2 bases and J shed 3 bases, with 8 bases lying between them. The germline gives CDR1 SGDLS, CDR2 YYNGEE. CDR3 size: 13 residues. CDR3 in amino acids: CASSVTDDYGYTF. In nucleotides, the CDR3 is TGTGCCAGCAGCGTGACAGATGACTATGGCTACACCTTC. The entire variable domain, with the rest obtained from reference TRBV9 and TRBJ1-2, is as follows: DSGVTQTPKHLITATGQRVTLRCSPRSGDLSVYWYQQSLDQGLQFLIQYYNGEERAKGNILERFSAQQFPDLHSELNLSSLELGDSALYFCASSVTDDYGYTFGSGTRLTVV.

This sequence joins TRBV10-1 and TRBJ2-7, with 8 bases identical to TRBD1. Germline V gene data show CDR1 as WNHNN and CDR2 as SYGVQD (reference sequence). CDR3 length: 15 residues. V lost 6 bases and J lost 2; bases outside the gene matches: 9. CDR3: CASSPGQGSAYEQYF. The DNA of the CDR3 is TGCGCCAGCAGCCCTGGACAGGGAAGTGCCTACGAGCAGTACTTC.

V is TRBV5-1 and J is TRBJ1-4; unclear D gene. V shed 4 bases and J shed 5 bases, with 15 bases lying between them. In germline, CDR1 is SGHRS, CDR2 YFSETQ. The CDR3 is 15 amino acids. This CDR3 reads CASSALREENEKLFF. As DNA, the CDR3 is TGCGCCAGCAGCGCCCTAAGGGAGGAGAATGAAAAACTGTTTTTT.

The V and J genes are TRBV11-2 and TRBJ2-5, with unresolved D. The CDR3 has 12 amino acids. The V gene lost 4 bases and the J gene lost 5 bases, with 8 bases spanning the gap. Per germline, CDR1 SGHAT and CDR2 FQNNGV. The CDR3 is CASSSQRETQYF. CDR3 DNA sequence: TGTGCCAGCAGCTCGCAGAGGGAGACCCAGTACTTC.

The sample holds one count of this clone. V usage is TRBV6-2 or TRBV6-3 and J usage is TRBJ1-2; 7 bases line up with TRBD1. The J segment lost 7 bases and the V segment lost 3 bases, leaving 11 bases of the junction unmatched. The length of the CDR3 is 15 residues. CDR1 and CDR2 from the germline V gene are MNHEY and SVGEGT. CDR3 coding DNA: TGTGCCAGCAGTTATGAGGACAGGACCGGAGGTGGCTACACCTTC. This encodes CASSYEDRTGGGYTF.

The chain recombines TRBV5-1 with TRBJ2-7, with TRBD1 matching over 7 bases. This CDR3 has 15 residues. Per germline, CDR1 SGHRS and CDR2 YFSETQ. V gave up 0 bases and J gave up 5 bases; unmatched junction bases: 8. CDR3 bases: TGCGCCAGCAGCTTGGAAGGCAGGGGGTCGGACGAGCAGTACTTC. This sequence encodes CASSLEGRGSDEQYF. Together with reference TRBV5-1 and TRBJ2-7, the CDR3 gives the full variable domain: KAGVTQTPRYLIKTRGQQVTLSCSPISGHRSVSWYQQTPGQGLQFLFEYFSETQRNKGNFPGRFSGRQFSNSRSEMNVSTLELGDSALYLCASSLEGRGSDEQYFGPGTRLTVT.

V is TRBV5-1 and J is TRBJ2-7, with 8 nucleotides matching TRBD1. The V and J ends lost 5 bases and 2 bases, in that order; junction bases with no gene match: 9. The germline V gene encodes CDR1 SGHRS and CDR2 YFSETQ. The CDR3 contains 15 residues. Written as DNA, the CDR3 is TGCGCCAGCAGACCTTCCGGGACAGGAGCCTACGAGCAGTACTTC. It is translated as CASRPSGTGAYEQYF.

This clone was counted once. The V and J genes are TRBV19 and TRBJ1-4, with a possible D match to TRBD1 (6 bases). Germline CDR1 is LNHDA and CDR2 is SQIVND (reference sequence). V lost 7 bases and J 4 bases, leaving 10 bases between the germline ends. The CDR3 runs 13 residues. The CDR3 nucleotides are TGTGCCAGTACGGACAGTTATAATGAAAAACTGTTTTTT. Amino acids: CASTDSYNEKLFF. Full variable domain (remainder filled in from reference TRBV19 and TRBJ1-4): DGGITQSPKYLFRKEGQNVTLSCEQNLNHDAMYWYRQDPGQGLRLIYYSQIVNDFQKGDIAEGYSVSREKKESFPLTVTSAQKNPTAFYLCASTDSYNEKLFFGSGTQLSVL.

This chain connects TRBV19 to TRBJ2-3; D ambiguous. CDR3 length equals 16 residues. V was trimmed by 3 bases and J by 0 bases, leaving 13 bases between them. Per the germline V gene, CDR1 is LNHDA and CDR2 is SQIVND (reference sequence). CDR3 region: CASSIWPPSSTDTQYF. The CDR3 DNA reads as TGTGCCAGTAGTATTTGGCCTCCATCTAGCACAGATACGCAGTATTTT.

The table lists this clone with a count of one. The rearrangement joins TRBV24-1 to TRBJ2-5; a possible D gene is TRBD2 (7 bases). The CDR3 has 15 residues. The V gene's germline CDR1 is KGHDR and CDR2 SFDVKD. The ends were cut back, 3 bases at V and 6 bases at J, with 16 bases in the middle. The CDR3 sequence is CATSDGGAQQKTQYF. The CDR3 coding sequence is TGTGCCACCAGTGATGGGGGGGCGCAGCAGAAGACCCAGTACTTC.

The J gene is TRBJ2-7, the V gene TRBV5-6, with D possibly being TRBD1 (6 bases). CDR3 size: 12 residues. Trimming cost V 0 bases and J 6 bases, with 7 bases left between them. Germline V gene sequence: CDR1 SGHDT, CDR2 YYEEEE. The CDR3 sequence is CASSLEGGEQYF. CDR3 coding DNA: TGTGCCAGCAGCTTGGAAGGGGGCGAGCAGTACTTC.

The J gene is TRBJ1-1, the V gene TRBV27; a weak D match, TRBD1 (6 bases). The CDR3 runs to 13 residues. V was shortened by 8 bases and J by 4 bases, with 14 bases between the two germline ends. Germline lookup yields CDR1 MNHEY and CDR2 SMNVEV (reference sequence). This chain's CDR3 is CASGYRVITEAFF. DNA of the CDR3: TGTGCCAGCGGATACAGGGTAATCACTGAAGCTTTCTTT.

The chain couples TRBV14 to TRBJ1-2; TRBD1 aligns across 9 bases. Per germline, CDR1 SGHDN and CDR2 FVKESK. The CDR3 has 15 amino acids. Trimming at V came to 4 bases and at J to 7 bases, leaving 10 bases not matched to a gene. This CDR3 is CASSRLQGAEGGYTF. CDR3 sequence (DNA): TGTGCCAGCAGCCGATTACAGGGGGCTGAGGGTGGCTACACCTTC.

This chain connects TRBV11-2 to TRBJ1-2, with 8 bases matching TRBD1. The CDR3 consists of 13 residues. The ends lost 5 bases at V and 9 bases at J; junction bases unmatched: 8. CDR1 is SGHAT and CDR2 is FQNNGV in the germline V gene. The CDR3 nucleotides read TGTGCCAGCAGCACCGGACAGGGTTTAAGCTACACCTTC. Its translation: CASSTGQGLSYTF.